This TCR beta chain was documented in a study of blood T cell repertoires in COVID-19. For the study at large: The samples span acute and convalescent COVID-19 from the United States, Italy and Spain. The analysed material was cDNA or gDNA that came from T cells, B-cell-depleted T cells, or PBMCs.

In the original analysis: Amplified reference gene primers provided the basis for estimating nucleated cell counts. The table came from immunoSEQ multiplex PCR; TCRdb's copy has only in-frame clones and leaves some out. From that table come the V and J calls and clone size; the DNA was used to work out D and trimming. Here the sample spans 90,000 to 120,000 clones, around 84% being singletons. In germline, CDR1 is SGHRS, CDR2 YFSETQ. V was pared by 0 bases and J by 2 bases, with 11 bases between. The CDR3 has 15 amino acids. The sequenced material came from peripheral blood. V is TRBV5-1 and J is TRBJ1-2, with unresolved D. The origin of this receptor is a man aged 55-75 years with acute or convalescent COVID-19. CDR3 bases: TGCGCCAGCAGCTTGGCCCCGGGTCTGAACTATGGCTACACCTTC. This translates into CASSLAPGLNYGYTF.